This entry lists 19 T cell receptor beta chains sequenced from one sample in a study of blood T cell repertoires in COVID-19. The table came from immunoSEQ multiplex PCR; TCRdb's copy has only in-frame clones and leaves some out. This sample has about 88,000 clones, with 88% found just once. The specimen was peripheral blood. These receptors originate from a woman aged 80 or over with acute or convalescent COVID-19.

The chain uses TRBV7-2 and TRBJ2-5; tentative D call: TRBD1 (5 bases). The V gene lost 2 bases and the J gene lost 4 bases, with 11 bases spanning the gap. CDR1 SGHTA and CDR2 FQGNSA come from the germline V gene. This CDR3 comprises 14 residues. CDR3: CASSLSRAGETQYF. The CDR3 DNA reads TGTGCCAGCAGCTTATCCAGGGCTGGAGAGACCCAGTACTTC.

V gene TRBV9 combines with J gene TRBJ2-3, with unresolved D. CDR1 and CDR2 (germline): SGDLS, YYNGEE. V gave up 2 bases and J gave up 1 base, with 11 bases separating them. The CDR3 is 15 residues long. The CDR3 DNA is TGTGCCAGCAGCGTTCGTAGCCCCGGCACAGATACGCAGTATTTT. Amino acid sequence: CASSVRSPGTDTQYF. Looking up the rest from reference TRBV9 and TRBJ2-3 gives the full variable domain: DSGVTQTPKHLITATGQRVTLRCSPRSGDLSVYWYQQSLDQGLQFLIQYYNGEERAKGNILERFSAQQFPDLHSELNLSSLELGDSALYFCASSVRSPGTDTQYFGPGTRLTVL.

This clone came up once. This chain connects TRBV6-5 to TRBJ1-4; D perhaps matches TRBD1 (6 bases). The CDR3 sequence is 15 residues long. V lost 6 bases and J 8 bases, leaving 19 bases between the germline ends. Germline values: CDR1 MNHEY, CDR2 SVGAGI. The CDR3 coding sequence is TGTGCCAGCAGCCTCCGCGGACAGTTCCACGAAAAACTGTTTTTT. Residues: CASSLRGQFHEKLFF.

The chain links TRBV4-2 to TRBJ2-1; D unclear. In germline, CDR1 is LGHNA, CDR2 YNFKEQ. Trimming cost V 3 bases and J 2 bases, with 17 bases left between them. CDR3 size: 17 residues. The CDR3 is CASSHPEATPAYNEQFF. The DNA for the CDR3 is TGTGCCAGCAGCCACCCCGAAGCTACCCCCGCCTACAATGAGCAGTTCTTC.

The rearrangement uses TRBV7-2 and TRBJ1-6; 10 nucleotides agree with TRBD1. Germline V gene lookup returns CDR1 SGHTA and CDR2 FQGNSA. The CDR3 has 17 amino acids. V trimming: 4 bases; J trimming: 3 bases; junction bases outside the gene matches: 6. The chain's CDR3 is CASSSRTGGDYNSPLHF. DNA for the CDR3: TGTGCCAGCAGCTCCAGGACAGGGGGAGACTATAATTCACCCCTCCACTTT.

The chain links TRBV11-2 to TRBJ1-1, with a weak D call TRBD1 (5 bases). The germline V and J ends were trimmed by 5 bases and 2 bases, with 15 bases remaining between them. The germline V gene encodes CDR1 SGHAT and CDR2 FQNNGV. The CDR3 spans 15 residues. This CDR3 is CASSGKIRVNTEAFF. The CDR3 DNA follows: TGTGCCAGCAGCGGGAAAATCAGGGTAAACACTGAAGCTTTCTTT.

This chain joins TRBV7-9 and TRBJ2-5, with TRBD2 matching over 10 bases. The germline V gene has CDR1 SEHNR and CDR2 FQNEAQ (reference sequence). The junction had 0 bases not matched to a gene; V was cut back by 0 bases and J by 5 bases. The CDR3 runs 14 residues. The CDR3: CASSLAAGGETQYF. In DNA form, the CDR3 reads TGTGCCAGCAGCTTAGCAGCGGGGGGGGAGACCCAGTACTTC.

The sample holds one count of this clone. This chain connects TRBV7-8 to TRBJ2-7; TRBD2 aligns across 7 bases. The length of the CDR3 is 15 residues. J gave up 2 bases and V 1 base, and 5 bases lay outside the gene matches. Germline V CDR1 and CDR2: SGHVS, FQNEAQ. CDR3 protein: CASSLEVAGAYEQYF. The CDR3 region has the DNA TGTGCCAGCAGCTTAGAAGTTGCGGGGGCCTACGAGCAGTACTTC.

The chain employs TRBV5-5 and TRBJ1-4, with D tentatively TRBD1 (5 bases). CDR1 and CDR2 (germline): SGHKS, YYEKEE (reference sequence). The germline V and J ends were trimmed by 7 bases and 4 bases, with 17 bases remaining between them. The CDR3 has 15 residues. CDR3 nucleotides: TGTGCCAGCGGTATTATCCAGGGTAATAATGAAAAACTGTTTTTT. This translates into CASGIIQGNNEKLFF.

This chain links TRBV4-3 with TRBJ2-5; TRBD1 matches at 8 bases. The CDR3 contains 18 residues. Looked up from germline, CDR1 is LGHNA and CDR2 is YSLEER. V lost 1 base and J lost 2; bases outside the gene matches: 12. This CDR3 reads CASSQGTGYSRGQETQYF. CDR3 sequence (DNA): TGCGCCAGCAGCCAAGGGACAGGGTATTCCCGGGGACAAGAGACCCAGTACTTC.

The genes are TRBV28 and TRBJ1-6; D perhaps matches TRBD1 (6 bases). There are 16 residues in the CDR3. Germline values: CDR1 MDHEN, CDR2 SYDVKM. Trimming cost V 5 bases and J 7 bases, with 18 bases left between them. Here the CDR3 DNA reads TGTGCCAGCAGTCAGGAGGGGGGGGCGGGAAATTCACCCCTCCACTTT. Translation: CASSQEGGAGNSPLHF.

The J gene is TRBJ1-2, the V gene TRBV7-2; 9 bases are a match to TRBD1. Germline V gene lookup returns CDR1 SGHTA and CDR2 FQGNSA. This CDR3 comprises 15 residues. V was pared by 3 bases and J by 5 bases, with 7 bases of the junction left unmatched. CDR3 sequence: CASSLHRGQGYGYTF. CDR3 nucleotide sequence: TGTGCCAGCAGCTTGCACAGGGGGCAGGGATATGGCTACACCTTC.

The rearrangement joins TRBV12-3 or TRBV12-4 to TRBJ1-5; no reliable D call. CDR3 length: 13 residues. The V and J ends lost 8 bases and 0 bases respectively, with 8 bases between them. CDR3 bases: TGTGCCAGCGTCAGGAATAGCAATCAGCCCCAGCATTTT. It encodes CASVRNSNQPQHF.

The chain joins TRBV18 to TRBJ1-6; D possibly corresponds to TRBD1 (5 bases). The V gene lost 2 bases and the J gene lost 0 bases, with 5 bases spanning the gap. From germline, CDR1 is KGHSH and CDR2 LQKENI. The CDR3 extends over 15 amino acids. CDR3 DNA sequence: TGTGCCAGCTCACCAACAGGCTCCTATAATTCACCCCTCCACTTT. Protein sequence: CASSPTGSYNSPLHF.

CDR3 nucleotide sequence: TGTGCCAGCAGTCCACGGGACTACCCCTACGAGCAGTACTTC. The encoded protein is CASSPRDYPYEQYF. V gene TRBV25-1 combines with J gene TRBJ2-7; 7 bases map to TRBD2. In germline, CDR1 is MGHDK, CDR2 SYGVNS. The junction had 6 bases not matched to a gene; V was cut back by 5 bases and J by 2 bases. The CDR3 spans 14 residues.

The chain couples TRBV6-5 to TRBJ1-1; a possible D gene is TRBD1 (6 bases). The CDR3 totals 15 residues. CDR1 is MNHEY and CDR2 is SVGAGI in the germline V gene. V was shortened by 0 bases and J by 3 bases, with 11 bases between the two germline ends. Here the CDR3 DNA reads TGTGCCAGCAGTTACTCGTTACAGGGAGACACTGAAGCTTTCTTT. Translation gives CASSYSLQGDTEAFF.

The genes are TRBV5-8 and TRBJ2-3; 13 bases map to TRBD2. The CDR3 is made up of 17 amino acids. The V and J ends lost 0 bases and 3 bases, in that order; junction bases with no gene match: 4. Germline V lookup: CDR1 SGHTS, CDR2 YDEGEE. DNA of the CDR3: TGTGCCAGCAGCTTGGGACTGGGACTAGCGGGGACAGATACGCAGTATTTT. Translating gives CASSLGLGLAGTDTQYF.

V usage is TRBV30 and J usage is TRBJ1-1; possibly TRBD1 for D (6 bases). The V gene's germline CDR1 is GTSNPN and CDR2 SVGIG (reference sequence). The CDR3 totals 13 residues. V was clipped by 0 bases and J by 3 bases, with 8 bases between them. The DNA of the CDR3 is TGTGCCTGGAGTGTAAAGGGGGACACTGAAGCTTTCTTT. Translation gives CAWSVKGDTEAFF.

The CDR3 DNA reads TGTGCCAGCAGTACAACAGGGAGGGCAGATACGCAGTATTTT. This codes for CASSTTGRADTQYF. This chain joins TRBV28 and TRBJ2-3, with TRBD2 as a possible D gene (7 bases). CDR3 length: 14 residues. V was trimmed by 5 bases and J by 4 bases, leaving 13 bases between them. Germline V gives CDR1 MDHEN, CDR2 SYDVKM.